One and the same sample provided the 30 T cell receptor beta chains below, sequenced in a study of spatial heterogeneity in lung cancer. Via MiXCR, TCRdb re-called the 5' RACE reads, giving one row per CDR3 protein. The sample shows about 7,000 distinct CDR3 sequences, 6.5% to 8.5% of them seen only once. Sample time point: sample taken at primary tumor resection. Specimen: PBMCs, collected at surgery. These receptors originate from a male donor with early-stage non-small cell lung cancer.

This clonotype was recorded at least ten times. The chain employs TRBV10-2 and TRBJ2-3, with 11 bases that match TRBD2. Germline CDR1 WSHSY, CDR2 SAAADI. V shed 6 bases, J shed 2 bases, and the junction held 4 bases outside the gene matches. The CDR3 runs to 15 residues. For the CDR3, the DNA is TGCGCCAGCAGAACTAGCGGGGGTTTCACAGATACGCAGTATTTT. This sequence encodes CASRTSGGFTDTQYF.

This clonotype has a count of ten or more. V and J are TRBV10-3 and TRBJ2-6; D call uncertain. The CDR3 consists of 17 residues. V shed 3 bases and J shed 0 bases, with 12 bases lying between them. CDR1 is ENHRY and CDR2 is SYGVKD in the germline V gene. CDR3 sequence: CAISDPGLISGANVLTF. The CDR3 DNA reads TGTGCCATCAGTGACCCCGGGCTTATCTCTGGGGCCAACGTCCTGACTTTC.

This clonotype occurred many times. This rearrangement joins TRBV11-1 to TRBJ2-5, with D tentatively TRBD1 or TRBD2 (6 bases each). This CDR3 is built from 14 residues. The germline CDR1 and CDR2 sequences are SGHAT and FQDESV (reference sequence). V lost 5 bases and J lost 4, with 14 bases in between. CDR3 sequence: CASSRVGGGETQYF. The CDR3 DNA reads TGTGCCAGCAGCAGGGTGGGGGGCGGAGAGACCCAGTACTTC.

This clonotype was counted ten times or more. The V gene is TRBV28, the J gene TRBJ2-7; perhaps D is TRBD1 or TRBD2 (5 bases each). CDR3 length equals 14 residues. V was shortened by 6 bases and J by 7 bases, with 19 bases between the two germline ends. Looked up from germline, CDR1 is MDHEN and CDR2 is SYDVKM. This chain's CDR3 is CASRGEVSGQEQYF. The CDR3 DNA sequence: TGTGCCAGCAGGGGGGAAGTCTCGGGGCAAGAGCAGTACTTC. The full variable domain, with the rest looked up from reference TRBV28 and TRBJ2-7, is DVKVTQSSRYLVKRTGEKVFLECVQDMDHENMFWYRQDPGLGLRLIYFSYDVKMKEKGDIPEGYSVSREKKERFSLILESASTNQTSMYLCASRGEVSGQEQYFGPGTRLTVT.

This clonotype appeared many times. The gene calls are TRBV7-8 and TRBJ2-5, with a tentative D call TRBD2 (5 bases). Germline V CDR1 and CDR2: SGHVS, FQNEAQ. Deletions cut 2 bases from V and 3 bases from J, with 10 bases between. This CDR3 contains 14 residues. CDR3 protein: CASSLLPGEETQYF. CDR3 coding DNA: TGTGCCAGCAGCTTACTACCCGGGGAAGAGACCCAGTACTTC.

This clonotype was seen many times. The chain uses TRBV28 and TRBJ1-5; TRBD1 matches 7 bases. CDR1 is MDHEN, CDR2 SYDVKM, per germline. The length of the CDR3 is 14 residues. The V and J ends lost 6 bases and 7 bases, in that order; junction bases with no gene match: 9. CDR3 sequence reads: CASRLTGEGQPQHF. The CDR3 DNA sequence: TGTGCCAGCAGGCTTACAGGGGAAGGACAGCCCCAGCATTTT.

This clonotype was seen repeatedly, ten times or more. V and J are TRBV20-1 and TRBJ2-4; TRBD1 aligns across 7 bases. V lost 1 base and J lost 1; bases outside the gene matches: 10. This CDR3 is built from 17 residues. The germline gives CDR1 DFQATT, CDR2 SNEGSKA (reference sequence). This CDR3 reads CSARGLQGLGAKNIQYF. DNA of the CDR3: TGCAGTGCTAGAGGCCTACAGGGGCTAGGGGCCAAAAACATTCAGTACTTC.

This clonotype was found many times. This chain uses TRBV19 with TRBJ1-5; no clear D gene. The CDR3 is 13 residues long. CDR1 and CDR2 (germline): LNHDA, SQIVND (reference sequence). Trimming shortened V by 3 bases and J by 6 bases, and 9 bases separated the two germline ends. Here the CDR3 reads CASSIMAAQPQHF. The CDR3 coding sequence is TGTGCCAGTAGTATTATGGCCGCTCAGCCCCAGCATTTT. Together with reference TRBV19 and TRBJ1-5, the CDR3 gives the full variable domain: DGGITQSPKYLFRKEGQNVTLSCEQNLNHDAMYWYRQDPGQGLRLIYYSQIVNDFQKGDIAEGYSVSREKKESFPLTVTSAQKNPTAFYLCASSIMAAQPQHFGDGTRLSIL.

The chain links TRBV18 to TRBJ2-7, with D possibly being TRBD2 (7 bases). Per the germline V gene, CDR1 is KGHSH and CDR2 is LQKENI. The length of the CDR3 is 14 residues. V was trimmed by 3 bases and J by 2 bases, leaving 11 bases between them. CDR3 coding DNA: TGTGCCAGCTCACCCGGGGAGGGGGCCTACGAGCAGTACGTC. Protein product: CASSPGEGAYEQYV.

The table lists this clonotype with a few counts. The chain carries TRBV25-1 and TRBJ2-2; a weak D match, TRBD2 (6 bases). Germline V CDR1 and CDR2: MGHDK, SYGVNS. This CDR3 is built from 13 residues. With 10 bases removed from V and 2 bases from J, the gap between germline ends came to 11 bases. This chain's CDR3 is CAISGTNTGELFF. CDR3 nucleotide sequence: TGTGCCATATCCGGGACTAACACCGGGGAGCTGTTTTTT. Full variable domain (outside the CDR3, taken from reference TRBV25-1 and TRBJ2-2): EADIYQTPRYLVIGTGKKITLECSQTMGHDKMYWYQQDPGMELHLIHYSYGVNSTEKGDLSSESTVSRIRTEHFPLTLESARPSHTSQYLCAISGTNTGELFFGEGSRLTVL.

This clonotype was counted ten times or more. The DNA for the CDR3 is TGCAGCGTTCGGTCCGGTGCGGTGAGCACTGAAGCTTTCTTT. This gives the protein CSVRSGAVSTEAFF. The chain is built from TRBV29-1 and TRBJ1-1, with no clear D. Trimming removed 5 bases from V and 4 bases from J, with 17 bases in between. The CDR3 runs 14 residues. CDR1 is SQVTM, CDR2 ANQGSEA, per germline.

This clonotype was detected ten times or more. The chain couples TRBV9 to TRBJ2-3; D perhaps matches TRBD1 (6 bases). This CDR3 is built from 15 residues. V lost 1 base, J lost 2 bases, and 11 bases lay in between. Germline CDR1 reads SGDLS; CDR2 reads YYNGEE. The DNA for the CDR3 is TGTGCCAGCAGCGTACAGGGGCAGTACACAGATACGCAGTATTTT. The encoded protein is CASSVQGQYTDTQYF.

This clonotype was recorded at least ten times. The DNA for the CDR3 is TGTGCCAGCAGTTCCCCCGGGACAGTTGGCTATGGCTACACCTTC. Translation: CASSSPGTVGYGYTF. The chain joins TRBV12-3 or TRBV12-4 to TRBJ1-2; the match to TRBD1 covers 7 bases. The V and J ends lost 4 bases and 4 bases, in that order; junction bases with no gene match: 9. This CDR3 region has 15 residues.

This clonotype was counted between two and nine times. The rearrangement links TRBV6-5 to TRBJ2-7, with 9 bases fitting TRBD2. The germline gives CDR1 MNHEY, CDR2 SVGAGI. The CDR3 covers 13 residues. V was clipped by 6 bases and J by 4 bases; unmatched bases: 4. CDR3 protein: CASSAGGGYEQYF. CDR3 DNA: TGTGCCAGCAGCGCGGGGGGGGGTTACGAGCAGTACTTC.

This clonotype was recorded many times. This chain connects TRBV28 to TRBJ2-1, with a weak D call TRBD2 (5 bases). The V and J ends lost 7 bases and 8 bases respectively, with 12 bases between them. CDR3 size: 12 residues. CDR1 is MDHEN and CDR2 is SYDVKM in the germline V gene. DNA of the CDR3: TGTGCCAGCACCATAGCGTTGCATGAGCAGTTCTTC. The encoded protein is CASTIALHEQFF.

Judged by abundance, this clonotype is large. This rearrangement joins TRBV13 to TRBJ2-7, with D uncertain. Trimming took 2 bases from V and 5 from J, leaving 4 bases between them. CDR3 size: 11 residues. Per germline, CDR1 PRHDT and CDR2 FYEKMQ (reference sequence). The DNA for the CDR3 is TGTGCCAGCAGCTTAAGGGACGAGCAGTACTTC. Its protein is CASSLRDEQYF.

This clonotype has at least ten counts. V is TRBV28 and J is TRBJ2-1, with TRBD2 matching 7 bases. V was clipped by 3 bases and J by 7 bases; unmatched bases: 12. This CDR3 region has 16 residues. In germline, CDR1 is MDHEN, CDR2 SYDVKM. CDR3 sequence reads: CASSFGLADLLNEQFF. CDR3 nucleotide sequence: TGTGCCAGCAGTTTCGGTCTAGCGGACCTTTTGAATGAGCAGTTCTTC.

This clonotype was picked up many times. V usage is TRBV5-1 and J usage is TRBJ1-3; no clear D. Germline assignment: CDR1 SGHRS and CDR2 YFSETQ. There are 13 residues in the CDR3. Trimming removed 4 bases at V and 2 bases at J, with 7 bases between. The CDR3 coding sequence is TGCGCCAGCAGCCCCATCCCTGGAAACACCATATATTTT. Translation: CASSPIPGNTIYF.

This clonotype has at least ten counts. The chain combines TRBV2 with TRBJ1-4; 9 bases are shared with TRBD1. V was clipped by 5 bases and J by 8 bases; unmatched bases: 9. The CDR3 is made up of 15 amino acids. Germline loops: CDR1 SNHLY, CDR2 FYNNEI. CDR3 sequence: CASSQWTGVREKLFF. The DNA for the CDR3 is TGTGCCAGCAGTCAGTGGACAGGGGTGAGAGAAAAACTGTTTTTT.

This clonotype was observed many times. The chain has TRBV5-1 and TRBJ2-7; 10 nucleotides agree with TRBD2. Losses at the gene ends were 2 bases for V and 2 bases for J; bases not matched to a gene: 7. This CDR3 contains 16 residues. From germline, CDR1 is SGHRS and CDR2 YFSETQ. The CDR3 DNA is TGCGCCAGCAGCTTAGGGGGGACTAGCGCAACCTACGAGCAGTACTTC. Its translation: CASSLGGTSATYEQYF.

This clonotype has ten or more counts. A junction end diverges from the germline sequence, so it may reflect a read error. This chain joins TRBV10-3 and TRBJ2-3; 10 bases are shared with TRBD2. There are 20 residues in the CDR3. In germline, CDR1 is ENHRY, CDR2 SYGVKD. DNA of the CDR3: TGTGCCATCAGTAAGTCGCAAGGTAGCGGGGGGCTACTCTCCCCAGATACGCAGTATTTT. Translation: CAISKSQGSGGLLSPDTQYF.

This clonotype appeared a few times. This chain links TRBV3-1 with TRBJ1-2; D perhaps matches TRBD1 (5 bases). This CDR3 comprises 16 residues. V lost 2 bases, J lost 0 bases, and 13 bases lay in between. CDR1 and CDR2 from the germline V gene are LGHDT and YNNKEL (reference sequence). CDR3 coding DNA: TGTGCCAGCAGCCAAACAGGAGGGGTTTCTAACTATGGCTACACCTTC. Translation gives CASSQTGGVSNYGYTF.

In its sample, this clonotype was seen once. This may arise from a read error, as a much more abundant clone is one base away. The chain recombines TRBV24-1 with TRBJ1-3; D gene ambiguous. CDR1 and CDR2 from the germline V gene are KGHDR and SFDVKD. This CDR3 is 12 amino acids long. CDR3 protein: CATSASGNTIFF. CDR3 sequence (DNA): TGTGCCACCAGTGCATCCGGAAACACCATATTTTTT.

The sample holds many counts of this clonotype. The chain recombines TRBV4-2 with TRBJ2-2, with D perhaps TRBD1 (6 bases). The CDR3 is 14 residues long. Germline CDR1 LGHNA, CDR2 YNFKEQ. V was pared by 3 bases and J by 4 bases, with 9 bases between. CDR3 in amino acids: CASSHPGVTGELFF. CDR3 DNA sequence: TGTGCCAGCAGCCATCCAGGGGTCACCGGGGAGCTGTTTTTT.

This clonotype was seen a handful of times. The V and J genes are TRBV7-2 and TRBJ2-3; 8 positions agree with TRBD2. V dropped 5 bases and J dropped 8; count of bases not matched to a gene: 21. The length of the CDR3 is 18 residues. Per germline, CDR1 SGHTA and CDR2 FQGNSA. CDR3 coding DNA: TGTGCCAGCAGCCGATCGACTAGGCCAGCGGGAGTGGAGGGTACGCAGTATTTT. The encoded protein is CASSRSTRPAGVEGTQYF.

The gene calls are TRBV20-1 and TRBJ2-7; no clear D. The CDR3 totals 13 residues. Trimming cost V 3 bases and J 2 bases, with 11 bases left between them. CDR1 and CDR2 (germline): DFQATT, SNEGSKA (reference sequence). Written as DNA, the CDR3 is TGCAGTGCTAGCGGGCGCCTAGCCTACGAGCAGTACTTC. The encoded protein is CSASGRLAYEQYF.

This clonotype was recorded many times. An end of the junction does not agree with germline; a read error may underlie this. The CDR3 sequence: CASSLGTQPETQYF. In nucleotides, the CDR3 is TGTGCTAGCAGCTTAGGTACACAGCCGGAGACCCAGTACTTC. The chain combines TRBV7-7 with TRBJ2-5; D is undetermined. Germline V lookup: CDR1 SSHAT, CDR2 FNYEAQ (reference sequence). The CDR3 is made up of 14 amino acids.

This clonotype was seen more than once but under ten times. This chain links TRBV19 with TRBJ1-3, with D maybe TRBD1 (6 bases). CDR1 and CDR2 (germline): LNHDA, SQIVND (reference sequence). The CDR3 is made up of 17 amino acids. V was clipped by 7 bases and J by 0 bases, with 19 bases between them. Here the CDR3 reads CASTEGPGTSSGNTIYF. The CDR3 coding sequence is TGTGCCAGTACCGAGGGCCCCGGGACAAGCTCTGGAAACACCATATATTTT.

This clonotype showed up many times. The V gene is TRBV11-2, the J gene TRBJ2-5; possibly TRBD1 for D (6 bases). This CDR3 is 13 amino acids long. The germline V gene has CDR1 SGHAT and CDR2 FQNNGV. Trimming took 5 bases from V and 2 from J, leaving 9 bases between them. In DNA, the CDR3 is TGTGCCAGCAGCCGAGGACAGCAAGAGACCCAGTACTTC. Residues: CASSRGQQETQYF.

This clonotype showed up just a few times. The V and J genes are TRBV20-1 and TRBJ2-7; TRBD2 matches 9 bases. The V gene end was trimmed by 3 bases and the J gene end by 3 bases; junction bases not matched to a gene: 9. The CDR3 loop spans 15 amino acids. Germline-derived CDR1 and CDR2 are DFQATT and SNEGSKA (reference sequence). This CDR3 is CSARTSGPLNYEQYF. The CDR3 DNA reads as TGCAGTGCTAGGACTAGCGGTCCTCTAAACTACGAGCAGTACTTC.